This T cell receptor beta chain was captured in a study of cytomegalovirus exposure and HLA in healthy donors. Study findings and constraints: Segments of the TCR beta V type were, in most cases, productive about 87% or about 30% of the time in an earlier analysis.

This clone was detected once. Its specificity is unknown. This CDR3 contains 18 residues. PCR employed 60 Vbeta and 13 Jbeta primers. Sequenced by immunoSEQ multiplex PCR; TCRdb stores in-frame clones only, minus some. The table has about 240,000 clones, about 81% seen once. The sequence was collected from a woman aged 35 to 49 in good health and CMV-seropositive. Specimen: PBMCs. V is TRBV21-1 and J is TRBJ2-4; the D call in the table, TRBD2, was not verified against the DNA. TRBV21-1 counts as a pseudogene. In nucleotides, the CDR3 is TGTGCCAGGAGACAGCCAAACCACGGGGGGGTCGCCAAAAACATTCAGTACTTC. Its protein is CARRQPNHGGVAKNIQYF.